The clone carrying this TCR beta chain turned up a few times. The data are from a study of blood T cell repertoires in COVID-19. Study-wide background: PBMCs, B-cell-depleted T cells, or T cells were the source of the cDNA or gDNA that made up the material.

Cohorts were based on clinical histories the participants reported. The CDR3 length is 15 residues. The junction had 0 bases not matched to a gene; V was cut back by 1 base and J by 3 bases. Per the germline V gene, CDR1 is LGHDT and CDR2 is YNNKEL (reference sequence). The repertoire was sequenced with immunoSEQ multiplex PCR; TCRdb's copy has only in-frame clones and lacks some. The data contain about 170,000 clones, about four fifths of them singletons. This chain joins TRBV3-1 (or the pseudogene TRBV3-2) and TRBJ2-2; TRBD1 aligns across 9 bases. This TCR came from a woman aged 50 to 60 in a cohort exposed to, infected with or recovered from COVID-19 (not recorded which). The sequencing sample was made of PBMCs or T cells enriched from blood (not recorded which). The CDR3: CASSQGTGDTGELFF. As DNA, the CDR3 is TGTGCCAGCAGCCAAGGGACAGGGGACACCGGGGAGCTGTTTTTT.